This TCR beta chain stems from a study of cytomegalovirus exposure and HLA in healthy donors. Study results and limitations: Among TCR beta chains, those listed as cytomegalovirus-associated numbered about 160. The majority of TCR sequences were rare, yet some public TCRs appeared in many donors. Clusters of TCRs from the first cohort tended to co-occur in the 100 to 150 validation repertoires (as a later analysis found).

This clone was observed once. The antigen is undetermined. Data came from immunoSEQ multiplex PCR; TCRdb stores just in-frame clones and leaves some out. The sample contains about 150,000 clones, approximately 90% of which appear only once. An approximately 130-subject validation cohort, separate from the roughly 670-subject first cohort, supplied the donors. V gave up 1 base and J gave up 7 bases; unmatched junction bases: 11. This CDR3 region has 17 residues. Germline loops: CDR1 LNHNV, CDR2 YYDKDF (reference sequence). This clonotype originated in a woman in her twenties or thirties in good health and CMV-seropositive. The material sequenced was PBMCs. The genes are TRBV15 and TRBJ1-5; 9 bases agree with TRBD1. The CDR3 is CATSRGPRTGEGQPQHF. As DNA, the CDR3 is TGTGCCACCAGCAGAGGGCCCCGGACAGGGGAAGGCCAGCCCCAGCATTTT.